A single TCR beta chain is shown here with its context. This entry is derived from a study of shared clonotypes between healthy human individuals. Profiled with immunoSEQ multiplex PCR; TCRdb holds only in-frame clones, not every one. The sample holds about 980,000 clones, approximately 80% seen once. The germline V gene has CDR1 GTSNPN and CDR2 SVGIG (reference sequence). The CDR3 has 13 amino acids. V gave up 4 bases and J gave up 9 bases; unmatched junction bases: 6. V and J are TRBV30 and TRBJ2-1; the match to TRBD2 covers 10 bases. The TCR comes from a man aged 18 to 29 in good health. The sequenced material came from memory CD4+ T cells sorted from blood. The subset was: CD45RA-negative fraction. In DNA form, the CDR3 reads TGTGCCTGGACCCTAGCGGGAGCTTCTGAGCAGTTCTTC. Translation: CAWTLAGASEQFF.